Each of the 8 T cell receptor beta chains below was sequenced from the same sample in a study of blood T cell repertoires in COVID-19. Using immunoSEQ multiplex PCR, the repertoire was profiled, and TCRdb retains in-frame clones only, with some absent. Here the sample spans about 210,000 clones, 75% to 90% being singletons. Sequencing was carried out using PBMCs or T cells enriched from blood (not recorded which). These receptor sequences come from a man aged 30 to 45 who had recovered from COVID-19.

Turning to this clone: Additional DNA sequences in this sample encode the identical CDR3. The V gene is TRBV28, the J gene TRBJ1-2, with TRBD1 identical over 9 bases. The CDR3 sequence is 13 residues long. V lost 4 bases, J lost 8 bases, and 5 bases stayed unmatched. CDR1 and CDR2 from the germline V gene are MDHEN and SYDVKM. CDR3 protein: CASSSQGAGGYTF. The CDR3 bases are TGTGCCAGCAGTTCACAGGGGGCCGGAGGCTACACCTTC.

The CDR3 sequence: CASSLGGAGNQPQHF. CDR3 in DNA: TGTGCCAGCAGCTTAGGGGGCGCCGGCAATCAGCCCCAGCATTTT. The genes are TRBV7-2 and TRBJ1-5; D is perhaps TRBD1 (5 bases). Germline V gives CDR1 SGHTA, CDR2 FQGNSA. With 1 base removed from V and 2 bases from J, the gap between germline ends came to 9 bases. This CDR3 is 15 amino acids long.

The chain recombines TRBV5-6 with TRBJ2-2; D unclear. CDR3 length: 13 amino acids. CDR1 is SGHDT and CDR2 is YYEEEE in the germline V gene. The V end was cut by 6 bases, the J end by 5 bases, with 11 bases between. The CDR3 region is CASMLLATGELFF. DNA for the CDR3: TGTGCCAGCATGTTACTCGCGACCGGGGAGCTGTTTTTT.

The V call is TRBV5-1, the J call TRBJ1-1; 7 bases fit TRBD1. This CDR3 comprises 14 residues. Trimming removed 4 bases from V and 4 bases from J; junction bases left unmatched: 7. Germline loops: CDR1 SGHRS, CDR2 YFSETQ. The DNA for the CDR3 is TGCGCCAGCAGCGGCTACAGGGGATCCACTGAAGCTTTCTTT. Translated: CASSGYRGSTEAFF.

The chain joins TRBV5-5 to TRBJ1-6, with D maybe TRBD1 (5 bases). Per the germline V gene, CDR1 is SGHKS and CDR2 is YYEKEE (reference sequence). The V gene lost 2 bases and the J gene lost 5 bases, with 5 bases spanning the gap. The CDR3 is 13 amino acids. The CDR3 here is CASSLQDNSPLHF. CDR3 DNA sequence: TGTGCCAGCAGCTTACAGGATAATTCACCCCTCCACTTT.

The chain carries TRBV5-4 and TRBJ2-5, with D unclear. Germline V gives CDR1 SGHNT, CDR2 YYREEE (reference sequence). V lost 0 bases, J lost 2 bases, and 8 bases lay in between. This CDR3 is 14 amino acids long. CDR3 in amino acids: CASSLVVEQETQYF. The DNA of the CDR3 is TGTGCCAGCAGCTTGGTGGTAGAACAAGAGACCCAGTACTTC.

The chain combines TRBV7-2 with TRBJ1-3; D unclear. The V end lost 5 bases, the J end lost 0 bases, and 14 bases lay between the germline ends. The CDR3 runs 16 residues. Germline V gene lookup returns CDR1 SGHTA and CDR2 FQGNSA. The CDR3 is CASSKEPQSSGNTIYF. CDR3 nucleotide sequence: TGTGCCAGCAGCAAAGAGCCACAGAGCTCTGGAAACACCATATATTTT. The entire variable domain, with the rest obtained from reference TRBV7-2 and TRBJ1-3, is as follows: GAGVSQSPSNKVTEKGKDVELRCDPISGHTALYWYRQSLGQGLEFLIYFQGNSAPDKSGLPSDRFSAERTGGSVSTLTIQRTQQEDSAVYLCASSKEPQSSGNTIYFGEGSWLTVV.

The CDR3 reads CATQGSGNTIYF. Written as DNA, the CDR3 is TGCGCCACCCAGGGGTCTGGAAACACCATATATTTT. V and J are TRBV10-2 and TRBJ1-3; possible D gene TRBD1, 6 bases. CDR1 is WSHSY and CDR2 is SAAADI in the germline V gene. Trimming took 10 bases from V and 1 from J, leaving 8 bases between them. The CDR3 is made up of 12 amino acids.